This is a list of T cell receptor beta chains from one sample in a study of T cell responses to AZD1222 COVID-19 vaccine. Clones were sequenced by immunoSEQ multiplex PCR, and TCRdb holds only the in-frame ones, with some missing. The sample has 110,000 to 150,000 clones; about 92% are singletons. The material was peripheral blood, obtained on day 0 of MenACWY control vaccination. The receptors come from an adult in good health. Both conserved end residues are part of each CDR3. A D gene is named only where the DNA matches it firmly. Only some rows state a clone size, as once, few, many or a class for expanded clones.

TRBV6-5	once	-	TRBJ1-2	CASSYSGRYYGYTF	TGTGCCAGCAGTTACTCGGGTCGATACTATGGCTACACCTTC
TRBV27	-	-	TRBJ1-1	CASSLARMNTEAFF	TGTGCCAGCAGTTTAGCACGGATGAACACTGAAGCTTTCTTT
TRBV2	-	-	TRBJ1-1	CASSEGGDLKVVF	TGTGCCAGCAGTGAAGGGGGGGACCTTAAGGTAGTCTTT
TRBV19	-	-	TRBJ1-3	CASSIPRSGNTIYF	TGTGCCAGTAGTATACCGAGGTCTGGAAACACCATATATTTT
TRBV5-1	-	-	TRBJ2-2	CASSTSTANTGELFF	TGCGCCAGCAGCACATCGACAGCGAACACCGGGGAGCTGTTTTTT
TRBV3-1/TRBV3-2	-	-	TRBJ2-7	CASRAGQGYEQYF	TGTGCCAGCCGCGCCGGTCAGGGGTACGAGCAGTACTTC
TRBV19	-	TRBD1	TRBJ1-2	CATQGAGYGYTF	TGTGCCACCCAGGGGGCTGGGTATGGCTACACCTTC
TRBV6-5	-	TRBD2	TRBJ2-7	CASSYGVAGVYEQYF	TGTGCCAGCAGTTACGGGGTAGCGGGGGTCTACGAGCAGTACTTC
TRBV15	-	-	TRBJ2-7	CATSFPDNGEDEQYF	TGTGCCACCAGCTTTCCTGATAATGGGGAGGACGAGCAGTACTTC
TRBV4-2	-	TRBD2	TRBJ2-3	CASSQASGGGDTQYF	TGTGCCAGCAGCCAAGCCAGCGGGGGAGGAGATACGCAGTATTTT
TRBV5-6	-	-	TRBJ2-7	CASSLWTDPYEQYF	TGTGCCAGCAGCTTATGGACGGACCCCTACGAGCAGTACTTC
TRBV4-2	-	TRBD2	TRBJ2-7	CASSQVAGGSSYEQYF	TGTGCCAGCAGCCAAGTGGCGGGGGGGAGCTCCTACGAGCAGTACTTC